Below are 23 T cell receptor beta chains sequenced from a single sample in a study of CD8 T cells in Susac syndrome. Reverse transcription of about 0.45 to 1 ug RNA used random hexamers. Each CDR3 protein is one row after TCRdb ran MiXCR on the immunoSEQ multiplex PCR reads. The sample lists about 300,000 distinct CDR3 sequences; roughly 85% were seen once. The sequenced sample consisted of CD8+ T cells from PBMCs. The receptors originated from a human donor with multiple sclerosis.

This clonotype was counted between two and nine times. The CDR3 nucleotides are TGTGCCAGCAGCTCCTCCGGCACAGATACGCAGTATTTT. Residues: CASSSSGTDTQYF. This chain links TRBV13 with TRBJ2-3; D call uncertain. Trimming removed 4 bases at V and 1 base at J, with 6 bases between. Germline CDR1 is PRHDT and CDR2 is FYEKMQ (reference sequence). CDR3 size: 13 residues.

V is TRBV3-1 and J is TRBJ2-7; TRBD2 aligns across 9 bases. The trim removed 2 bases at V and 3 bases at J, leaving 5 bases unmatched. This CDR3 comprises 15 residues. Germline V lookup: CDR1 LGHDT, CDR2 YNNKEL (reference sequence). The CDR3 sequence: CASSQIAGVVYEQYF. DNA for the CDR3: TGTGCCAGCAGCCAAATAGCGGGAGTGGTCTACGAGCAGTACTTC.

This clonotype has only one observation. The V gene is TRBV27, the J gene TRBJ2-7; 7 positions agree with TRBD1. Germline V CDR1 and CDR2: MNHEY, SMNVEV (reference sequence). V lost 5 bases, J lost 0 bases, and 10 bases stayed unmatched. This CDR3 contains 16 residues. CDR3 nucleotide sequence: TGTGCCAGCAGTCCCTCAACAGGGGTCCACTCCTACGAGCAGTACTTC. Translation gives CASSPSTGVHSYEQYF.

The genes are TRBV20-1 and TRBJ2-1; D is possibly TRBD1 or TRBD2 (5 bases each). The CDR3 is 11 amino acids. Germline V gives CDR1 DFQATT, CDR2 SNEGSKA (reference sequence). V lost 6 bases to trimming and J lost 7 bases, with 10 bases between them. CDR3 residues: CSAPWGNEQFF. The CDR3 DNA follows: TGCAGTGCGCCCTGGGGGAATGAGCAGTTCTTC.

This rearrangement joins TRBV6-2 or TRBV6-3 to TRBJ2-1; D is perhaps TRBD2 (6 bases). The V and J ends lost 4 bases and 7 bases respectively, with 14 bases between them. CDR3 length: 14 residues. Germline loops: CDR1 MNHEY, CDR2 SVGEGT. In DNA form, the CDR3 reads TGTGCCAGCAGTTCCGGAGCGGGTTGGAATGAGCAGTTCTTC. Its translation is CASSSGAGWNEQFF.

V gene TRBV2 combines with J gene TRBJ2-3, with 11 bases identical to TRBD2. The CDR3 has 17 residues. CDR1 and CDR2 (germline): SNHLY, FYNNEI. Unmatched junction bases numbered 6, after V lost 1 base and J lost 3 bases. The CDR3 sequence is CASSEGETSGKTDTQYF. The CDR3 DNA sequence: TGTGCCAGCAGTGAAGGGGAGACTAGCGGGAAAACAGATACGCAGTATTTT.

V gene TRBV29-1 combines with J gene TRBJ2-1; D not resolved. The CDR3 is made up of 12 amino acids. Germline values: CDR1 SQVTM, CDR2 ANQGSEA. Trimming cost V 3 bases and J 3 bases, with 6 bases left between them. CDR3 region: CSVEASYNEQFF. The CDR3 region has the DNA TGCAGCGTTGAGGCCAGCTACAATGAGCAGTTCTTC.

J is TRBJ1-2 and V is TRBV30; TRBD1 matches 8 bases. This CDR3 is built from 14 residues. CDR1 GTSNPN and CDR2 SVGIG come from the germline V gene (reference sequence). J was trimmed by 8 bases and V by 0 bases; bases with no gene match: 8. CDR3 sequence (DNA): TGTGCCTGGAGTGTACTGACAGGGGCGGCCGGCTACACCTTC. Amino acid sequence: CAWSVLTGAAGYTF.

The chain is built from TRBV19 and TRBJ1-1, with 7 bases lining up with TRBD1. Trimming cost V 6 bases and J 4 bases; bases outside gene matches: 5. The CDR3 extends over 13 amino acids. Per the germline V gene, CDR1 is LNHDA and CDR2 is SQIVND (reference sequence). CDR3 sequence reads: CASRTGTGTEAFF. The CDR3 DNA is TGTGCCAGTAGGACAGGGACGGGCACTGAAGCTTTCTTT.

The V call is TRBV19, the J call TRBJ2-1, with 8 bases lining up with TRBD2. CDR1 and CDR2 (germline): LNHDA, SQIVND (reference sequence). The length of the CDR3 is 16 residues. The V gene end was trimmed by 2 bases and the J gene end by 5 bases; junction bases not matched to a gene: 8. CDR3 DNA: TGTGCCAGTAGTATACTACCGGGACTAGATAACAATGAGCAGTTCTTC. This encodes CASSILPGLDNNEQFF.

This clonotype was found once. The chain combines TRBV19 with TRBJ1-2; 7 nucleotides match TRBD1. V trimming: 5 bases; J trimming: 7 bases; junction bases outside the gene matches: 13. The germline V gene encodes CDR1 LNHDA and CDR2 SQIVND (reference sequence). This CDR3 spans 15 amino acids. CDR3: CASSDGNRDRGGYTF. In nucleotides, the CDR3 is TGTGCCAGTAGTGACGGAAACCGGGACAGAGGTGGCTACACCTTC.

The sample holds a few counts of this clonotype. The chain joins TRBV11-2 to TRBJ1-2, with D hard to call. Germline assignment: CDR1 SGHAT and CDR2 FQNNGV. The CDR3 loop spans 12 amino acids. Trimming stripped 2 bases from V and 5 bases from J, with 6 bases between. CDR3 region: CASSLTWYGYTF. In DNA, the CDR3 is TGTGCCAGCAGCTTAACCTGGTATGGCTACACCTTC.

The gene calls are TRBV4-3 and TRBJ2-2; D gene unclear. V was cut by 2 bases and J by 5 bases, with 12 bases left in between. Germline CDR1 is LGHNA and CDR2 is YSLEER. The CDR3 is 15 amino acids. The CDR3 DNA sequence: TGCGCCAGCAGCCAAAAGCCTTTTACGACCGGGGAGCTGTTTTTT. Encoded protein: CASSQKPFTTGELFF.

The chain joins TRBV5-1 to TRBJ1-1; no definite D call. The CDR3 sequence is 13 residues long. Germline V gene sequence: CDR1 SGHRS, CDR2 YFSETQ. V was shortened by 0 bases and J by 5 bases, with 8 bases between the two germline ends. In nucleotides, the CDR3 is TGCGCCAGCAGCTTGGCGGGGTGGACTGAAGCTTTCTTT. This translates into CASSLAGWTEAFF.

This clonotype occurred once. The genes are TRBV7-2 and TRBJ2-7, with 9 bases matching TRBD2. From germline, CDR1 is SGHTA and CDR2 FQGNSA. With 5 bases clipped from V and 3 bases from J, the junction kept 8 bases outside the gene matches. The length of the CDR3 is 15 residues. The CDR3 bases are TGTGCCAGCAGCGTCCGGCGGGGGGGAATCTACGAGCAGTACTTC. Amino acid sequence: CASSVRRGGIYEQYF.

J is TRBJ2-2 and V is TRBV27; possible D gene TRBD2, 6 bases. V was pared by 2 bases and J by 7 bases, with 11 bases between. The CDR3 is 14 residues long. From germline, CDR1 is MNHEY and CDR2 SMNVEV (reference sequence). In DNA form, the CDR3 reads TGTGCCAGCAGTTTAGGAACCGGGGGCGGGGAGCTGTTTTTT. Translation: CASSLGTGGGELFF.

This clonotype was detected only once. CDR3 coding DNA: TGCGCCAGCAGCCAACAAAGACTAGCGGAGATCACAGATACGCAGTATTTT. Translating gives CASSQQRLAEITDTQYF. The chain employs TRBV4-3 and TRBJ2-3, with TRBD2 identical over 9 bases. V was pared by 2 bases and J by 2 bases, with 8 bases of the junction left unmatched. Germline V gives CDR1 LGHNA, CDR2 YSLEER. This CDR3 has 17 amino acids.

The V call is TRBV5-4, the J call TRBJ2-7; tentatively, D is TRBD1 (6 bases). Germline V gene sequence: CDR1 SGHNT, CDR2 YYREEE (reference sequence). V dropped 4 bases and J dropped 3 bases, with 23 bases sitting between them. The CDR3 covers 17 residues. CDR3 nucleotides: TGTGCCAGCAGCATTACAGGGTTTATTCGAGAAGACTACGAGCAGTACTTC. It encodes CASSITGFIREDYEQYF.

The chain is built from TRBV27 and TRBJ2-3, with a possible D match to TRBD2 (5 bases). Per the germline V gene, CDR1 is MNHEY and CDR2 is SMNVEV (reference sequence). V was pared by 7 bases and J by 1 base, with 9 bases between. This CDR3 region has 13 residues. DNA of the CDR3: TGTGCCAGCACGCTAGCCGGCACAGATACGCAGTATTTT. Amino acid sequence: CASTLAGTDTQYF.

This chain connects TRBV7-2 to TRBJ2-7; D unresolved. CDR3 length: 13 amino acids. Per germline, CDR1 SGHTA and CDR2 FQGNSA. V lost 4 bases and J lost 5, with 12 bases in between. The CDR3 coding sequence is TGTGCCAGCAGCTCTGAGCCGAGCCACGAGCAGTACTTC. Encoded protein: CASSSEPSHEQYF.

The chain recombines TRBV12-3 or TRBV12-4 with TRBJ1-2; 10 positions match TRBD1. V lost 3 bases to trimming and J lost 7 bases; unmatched junction nucleotides: 17. The CDR3 consists of 18 residues. CDR3 in DNA: TGTGCCAGCAGTTTGAACCGGGACAGGGGTCTTTATGGACGTGGCTACACCTTC. Protein: CASSLNRDRGLYGRGYTF.

The chain's CDR3 is CASSPGSQAEGAFF. Here the CDR3 DNA reads TGCGCCAGCAGCCCAGGGTCACAGGCGGAAGGAGCTTTCTTT. The chain couples TRBV4-3 to TRBJ1-1, with D possibly TRBD1 on 5 matching bases. Trimming removed 4 bases from V and 10 bases from J, with 19 bases in between. Germline assignment: CDR1 LGHNA and CDR2 YSLEER. CDR3 size: 14 residues.

The J gene is TRBJ2-7, the V gene TRBV4-3; the match to TRBD1 covers 10 bases. V shed 1 base and J 1 base; nucleotides not matched to a gene: 4. The CDR3 is made up of 16 amino acids. Germline V gene data show CDR1 as LGHNA and CDR2 as YSLEER. DNA of the CDR3: TGCGCCAGCAGCCAAGGTTGGGACAGGGGTTCCTACGAGCAGTACTTC. Translating gives CASSQGWDRGSYEQYF.